These T cell receptor beta chains were read from a single sample in a study of cytomegalovirus exposure and HLA in healthy donors. Using immunoSEQ multiplex PCR, the repertoire was profiled, and TCRdb retains in-frame clones only, with some absent. The sample lists about 88,000 clones, over 65% occurring once. The sequenced material came from PBMCs. Every receptor here comes from a woman under 30 in good health and CMV-seropositive. The CDR3 runs from the conserved cysteine through the conserved F or W. D genes are given only for firm matches. Only part of the rows carry a size: once, few, many, or a class if the clone is expanded.

clone size: few; D gene: TRBD2; J gene: TRBJ2-7; V gene: TRBV15; CDR3 DNA: TGTGCCACCAGCAGAGATAAGGGCGGGAGGGTAAACGAGCAGTACTTC; CDR3 protein: CATSRDKGGRVNEQYF
clone size: NA; D gene: TRBD2; J gene: TRBJ2-1; V gene: TRBV4-1; CDR3 DNA: TGCGCCAGCAGCCAAGCCGGGACTAGCGGGGGGGGCTCCTACAATGAGCAGTTCTTC; CDR3 protein: CASSQAGTSGGGSYNEQFF
clone size: NA; D gene: NA; J gene: TRBJ1-1; V gene: TRBV15; CDR3 DNA: TGTGCCACCAGCAGAGAGGGCAGAAAAGCTTTCTTT; CDR3 protein: CATSREGRKAFF
clone size: NA; D gene: NA; J gene: TRBJ1-3; V gene: TRBV2; CDR3 DNA: TGTGCCAGCAGTCTCGGACAGAGCTCTGGAAACACCATATATTTT; CDR3 protein: CASSLGQSSGNTIYF
clone size: NA; D gene: TRBD2; J gene: TRBJ2-3; V gene: TRBV18; CDR3 DNA: TGTGCCAGCTCACCACCTAGCGGGAGCACAGATACGCAGTATTTT; CDR3 protein: CASSPPSGSTDTQYF
clone size: NA; D gene: NA; J gene: TRBJ1-2; V gene: TRBV4-3; CDR3 DNA: TGCGCCAGCAGCCGACAACTGGACTATGGCTACACCTTC; CDR3 protein: CASSRQLDYGYTF
clone size: NA; D gene: TRBD1; J gene: TRBJ1-5; V gene: TRBV2; CDR3 DNA: TGTGCCAGCAGTGCCAGGACAGGGCAATTCAATCAGCCCCAGCATTTT; CDR3 protein: CASSARTGQFNQPQHF
clone size: NA; D gene: NA; J gene: TRBJ2-4; V gene: TRBV19; CDR3 DNA: TGTGCCAGTAGTAACAGTGGCGACAAAAACATTCAGTACTTC; CDR3 protein: CASSNSGDKNIQYF
clone size: NA; D gene: TRBD2; J gene: TRBJ2-7; V gene: TRBV7-2; CDR3 DNA: TGTGCCAGCAGCTCCCCGGGACTAGCGGGATCCTACGAGCAGTACTTC; CDR3 protein: CASSSPGLAGSYEQYF
clone size: few; D gene: TRBD1; J gene: TRBJ1-3; V gene: TRBV6-5; CDR3 DNA: TGTGCCAGCAGTGATCCAGGGGGAGGAAACACCATATATTTT; CDR3 protein: CASSDPGGGNTIYF
clone size: NA; D gene: TRBD2; J gene: TRBJ2-7; V gene: TRBV5-1; CDR3 DNA: TGCGCCAGCGCCGGGACTAGCGGGATATACGAGCAGTACTTC; CDR3 protein: CASAGTSGIYEQYF
clone size: NA; D gene: TRBD1; J gene: TRBJ2-7; V gene: TRBV28; CDR3 DNA: TGTGCCAGCAGTTTCCGGGACAGACTATCCTACGAGCAGTACTTC; CDR3 protein: CASSFRDRLSYEQYF
clone size: NA; D gene: TRBD2; J gene: TRBJ2-5; V gene: TRBV30; CDR3 DNA: TGTGCCTGGAGTGGTCTAGCGGGAATAGAGACCCAGTACTTC; CDR3 protein: CAWSGLAGIETQYF
clone size: NA; D gene: TRBD1; J gene: TRBJ2-3; V gene: TRBV29-1; CDR3 DNA: TGCAGCGTTGGGGACAGGGGGTGGCGGGGGTCTGCAGATACGCAGTATTTT; CDR3 protein: CSVGDRGWRGSADTQYF
clone size: NA; D gene: NA; J gene: TRBJ2-5; V gene: TRBV9; CDR3 DNA: TGTGCCAGCATCCAGGGGGAGACCCAGTACTTC; CDR3 protein: CASIQGETQYF
clone size: few; D gene: TRBD1; J gene: TRBJ2-2; V gene: TRBV4-2; CDR3 DNA: TGTGCCAGCAGCGCGCGACAGGGGAACACCGGGGAGCTGTTTTTT; CDR3 protein: CASSARQGNTGELFF
clone size: NA; D gene: TRBD1; J gene: TRBJ2-7; V gene: TRBV6-4; CDR3 DNA: TGTGCCAGCAGTGGCCCGGGACAGGGATTCCCCTACGAGCAGTACTTC; CDR3 protein: CASSGPGQGFPYEQYF
clone size: few; D gene: NA; J gene: TRBJ1-2; V gene: TRBV30; CDR3 DNA: TGTGCCTGGAATGCAGGGAAAAACTATGGCTACACCTTC; CDR3 protein: CAWNAGKNYGYTF
clone size: few; D gene: NA; J gene: TRBJ2-1; V gene: TRBV2; CDR3 DNA: TGTGCCAGCAGTGAAGGGGCCCTGGGTGAGCAGTTCTTC; CDR3 protein: CASSEGALGEQFF
clone size: NA; D gene: TRBD1; J gene: TRBJ2-3; V gene: TRBV11-1; CDR3 DNA: TGTGCCAGCAGCCACGTTACAGGGGGCCCCGATACGCAGTATTTT; CDR3 protein: CASSHVTGGPDTQYF
clone size: NA; D gene: NA; J gene: TRBJ2-7; V gene: TRBV7-9; CDR3 DNA: TGTTCCAGCGCGTCCCCGTCGGCGGGAAAATCCTACGAGCAGTACTTC; CDR3 protein: CSSASPSAGKSYEQYF
clone size: NA; D gene: NA; J gene: TRBJ2-1; V gene: TRBV5-4; CDR3 DNA: TGTGCCAGCAGTAAATCTAGCGCACGGCCTGAGCAGTTCTTC; CDR3 protein: CASSKSSARPEQFF
clone size: few; D gene: NA; J gene: TRBJ2-6; V gene: TRBV7-8; CDR3 DNA: TGTGCCAGCAGCCACTACCGGGTCCCCGGGGCCAACGTCCTGACTTTC; CDR3 protein: CASSHYRVPGANVLTF